This T cell receptor (beta chain) was sequenced during a study of blood T cell repertoires in COVID-19. On the study more broadly: The origin of the acute and convalescent COVID-19 samples was the United States, Italy and Spain. From T cells, B-cell-depleted T cells, or PBMCs came the material, which was cDNA or gDNA.

The CDR3 spans 15 residues. Germline lookup yields CDR1 LGHDT and CDR2 YNNKEL (reference sequence). The trim removed 1 base at V and 2 bases at J, leaving 1 base unmatched. Per the authors' pipeline: Reference gene primer amplification gave estimated nucleated cell counts. Here immunoSEQ multiplex PCR was the method, and the copy in TCRdb shows in-frame clones only, minus some. D and trimming were read from the DNA, whereas the V and J calls and clone size are those reported in that table. This sample has around 100,000 clones, with around four fifths found just once. This receptor was taken from a man aged 55 to 70 with acute or convalescent COVID-19. The V call is TRBV3-1 (or the pseudogene TRBV3-2), the J call TRBJ2-3; 9 nucleotides line up with TRBD2. Sequenced input: peripheral blood. CDR3 nucleotide sequence: TGTGCCAGCAGCCAAGGGACTAGCGCCACAGATACGCAGTATTTT. It translates to CASSQGTSATDTQYF.